The 13 T cell receptor beta chains listed next were all sequenced from one sample in a study of OX40 agonist ivuxolimab in advanced cancers. The repertoire was sequenced with immunoSEQ multiplex PCR; TCRdb's copy has only in-frame clones and lacks some. Here the sample spans tens of thousands of clones, 84% being singletons. The input for sequencing was CD4+ or CD8+ T cells sorted from blood, taken in a trial of the OX40 agonist ivuxolimab. These receptors originate from an adult with an advanced solid tumor such as melanoma, head and neck, liver or kidney cancer.

The CDR3: CASSELAVSNQPQHF. CDR3 nucleotide sequence: TGTGCCAGCAGTGAACTGGCAGTAAGCAATCAGCCCCAGCATTTT. The chain is built from TRBV2 and TRBJ1-5; no clear D. The CDR3 extends over 15 amino acids. CDR1 is SNHLY and CDR2 is FYNNEI in the germline V gene. Trimming pared 2 bases from V and 1 base from J, leaving 9 bases between.

The count of this clone is one. The chain joins TRBV18 to TRBJ2-2; tentative D call: TRBD2 (6 bases). The germline V gene has CDR1 KGHSH and CDR2 LQKENI. V dropped 3 bases and J dropped 1 base, with 15 bases sitting between them. This CDR3 has 17 residues. In DNA, the CDR3 is TGTGCCAGCTCACCCAGGAGGGGCCTCGGGAACACCGGGGAGCTGTTTTTT. Translating it yields CASSPRRGLGNTGELFF. Using reference TRBV18 and TRBJ2-2 for the parts outside the CDR3, the full variable domain is NAGVMQNPRHLVRRRGQEARLRCSPMKGHSHVYWYRQLPEEGLKFMVYLQKENIIDESGMPKERFSAEFPKEGPSILRIQQVVRGDSAAYFCASSPRRGLGNTGELFFGEGSRLTVL.

The chain joins TRBV5-4 to TRBJ2-1; 12 bases align to TRBD2. V shed 3 bases, J shed 8 bases, and the junction held 9 bases outside the gene matches. This CDR3 contains 16 residues. CDR1 SGHNT and CDR2 YYREEE come from the germline V gene (reference sequence). In DNA form, the CDR3 reads TGTGCCAGCAGCTCCTATCTAGCGGGAGGGATAGATGAGCAGTTCTTC. Translated, it gives CASSSYLAGGIDEQFF.

This chain links TRBV7-8 with TRBJ1-5; 9 nucleotides align to TRBD1. This CDR3 contains 16 residues. The germline V gene has CDR1 SGHVS and CDR2 FQNEAQ. V lost 5 bases to trimming and J lost 1 base; unmatched junction nucleotides: 6. This CDR3 reads CASSGTGGMSNQPQHF. CDR3 DNA: TGTGCCAGCAGCGGTACAGGGGGCATGAGCAATCAGCCCCAGCATTTT. Together with reference TRBV7-8 and TRBJ1-5, the CDR3 gives the full variable domain: GAGVSQSPRYKVAKRGQDVALRCDPISGHVSLFWYQQALGQGPEFLTYFQNEAQLDKSGLPSDRFFAERPEGSVSTLKIQRTQQEDSAVYLCASSGTGGMSNQPQHFGDGTRLSIL.

V is TRBV6-7 and J is TRBJ1-5; D call uncertain. TRBV6-7 qualifies as an ORF whose function is uncertain. The CDR3 contains 18 residues. V dropped 0 bases and J dropped 1 base, with 16 bases sitting between them. The CDR3 bases are TGTGCCAGCAGTTACTCGAAAGGGTTCTTGGGGAGCAATCAGCCCCAGCATTTT. Translation: CASSYSKGFLGSNQPQHF.

The rearrangement joins TRBV5-1 to TRBJ2-1; 10 bases map to TRBD2. The CDR3 runs 16 residues. The V segment lost 0 bases and the J segment 10 bases; nucleotides outside the gene matches: 10. Germline V gene sequence: CDR1 SGHRS, CDR2 YFSETQ. CDR3 DNA sequence: TGCGCCAGCAGCTTGGAGGTTAGGACTAGCGGTACAGAGCAGTTCTTC. This translates into CASSLEVRTSGTEQFF.

J is TRBJ2-7 and V is TRBV5-1; 8 positions match TRBD1. Per germline, CDR1 SGHRS and CDR2 YFSETQ. Losses at the gene ends were 5 bases for V and 2 bases for J; bases not matched to a gene: 9. This CDR3 contains 15 residues. CDR3 sequence reads: CASRVSPDRAYEQYF. In nucleotides, the CDR3 is TGCGCCAGCAGGGTTTCCCCGGACAGGGCCTACGAGCAGTACTTC. Complete variable domain (other parts from reference TRBV5-1 and TRBJ2-7): KAGVTQTPRYLIKTRGQQVTLSCSPISGHRSVSWYQQTPGQGLQFLFEYFSETQRNKGNFPGRFSGRQFSNSRSEMNVSTLELGDSALYLCASRVSPDRAYEQYFGPGTRLTVT.

The J gene is TRBJ2-5, the V gene TRBV5-4; 8 positions agree with TRBD1. The germline V gene has CDR1 SGHNT and CDR2 YYREEE (reference sequence). CDR3 length equals 14 residues. V was clipped by 4 bases and J by 2 bases; unmatched bases: 4. CDR3 sequence (DNA): TGTGCCAGCAGCCGGACAGGGCTGCAAGAGACCCAGTACTTC. Translated, it gives CASSRTGLQETQYF.

The gene calls are TRBV18 and TRBJ1-4; D ambiguous. Germline CDR1 and CDR2: KGHSH and LQKENI. The CDR3 is 16 residues long. V was trimmed by 3 bases and J by 4 bases, leaving 15 bases between them. CDR3 amino acids: CASSPAGVRRNEKLFF. In nucleotides, the CDR3 is TGTGCCAGCTCACCTGCCGGAGTCAGGCGTAATGAAAAACTGTTTTTT.

This chain uses TRBV6-4 with TRBJ1-2, with 9 bases matching TRBD1. Germline V lookup: CDR1 MRHNA, CDR2 SNTAGT. Losses at the gene ends were 4 bases for V and 2 bases for J; bases not matched to a gene: 5. This CDR3 is 15 amino acids long. DNA for the CDR3: TGTGCCAGCAGTGGCGGACAGGGGAGGAACTATGGCTACACCTTC. This codes for CASSGGQGRNYGYTF.

The V gene is TRBV18, the J gene TRBJ2-3; 7 bases align to TRBD2. This CDR3 contains 16 residues. Germline V gene sequence: CDR1 KGHSH, CDR2 LQKENI. Losses at the gene ends were 6 bases for V and 1 base for J; bases not matched to a gene: 10. CDR3 sequence (DNA): TGTGCCAGCTCCCTCAGGGAGGGAGGTGGCACAGATACGCAGTATTTT. Its translation is CASSLREGGGTDTQYF.

The genes are TRBV7-8 and TRBJ1-5; TRBD1 is a possible D gene (6 bases). V gave up 2 bases and J gave up 4 bases, with 9 bases separating them. CDR1 is SGHVS and CDR2 is FQNEAQ in the germline V gene. CDR3 size: 14 residues. CDR3 loop: CASSLITGNQPQHF. CDR3 sequence (DNA): TGTGCCAGCAGCTTAATTACAGGGAATCAGCCCCAGCATTTT.

V is TRBV14 and J is TRBJ2-5; 10 positions match TRBD2. Germline V gene lookup returns CDR1 SGHDN and CDR2 FVKESK. After removal of 5 bases from V and 7 bases from J, the junction contained 13 bases not matched to a gene. The CDR3 contains 16 residues. In DNA form, the CDR3 reads TGTGCCAGCAGCGATACCGGACTAGCGGTGGGGGGGACCCAGTACTTC. It is translated as CASSDTGLAVGGTQYF.